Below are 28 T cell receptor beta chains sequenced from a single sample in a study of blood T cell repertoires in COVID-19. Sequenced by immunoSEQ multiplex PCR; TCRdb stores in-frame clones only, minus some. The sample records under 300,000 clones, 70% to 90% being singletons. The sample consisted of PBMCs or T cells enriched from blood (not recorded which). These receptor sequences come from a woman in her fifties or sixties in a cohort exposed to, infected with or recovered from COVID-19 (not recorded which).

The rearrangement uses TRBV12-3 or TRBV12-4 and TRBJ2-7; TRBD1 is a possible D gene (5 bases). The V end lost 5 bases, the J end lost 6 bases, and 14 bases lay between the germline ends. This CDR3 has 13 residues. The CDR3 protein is CASSPNGASEQYF. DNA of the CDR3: TGTGCCAGCAGTCCAAATGGGGCCAGCGAGCAGTACTTC.

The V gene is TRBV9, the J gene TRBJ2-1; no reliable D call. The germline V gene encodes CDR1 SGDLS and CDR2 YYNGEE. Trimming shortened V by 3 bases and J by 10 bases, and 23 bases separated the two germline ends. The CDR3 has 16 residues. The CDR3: CASSGLLIIGATEQFF. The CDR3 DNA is TGTGCCAGCAGCGGGCTACTAATTATTGGCGCGACGGAGCAGTTCTTC.

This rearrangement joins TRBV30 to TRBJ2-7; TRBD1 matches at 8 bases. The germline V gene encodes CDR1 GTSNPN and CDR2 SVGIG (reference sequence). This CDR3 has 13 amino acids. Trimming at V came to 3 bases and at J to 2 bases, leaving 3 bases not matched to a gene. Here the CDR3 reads CAWSKDRAYEQYF. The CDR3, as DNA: TGTGCCTGGAGCAAGGACAGGGCCTACGAGCAGTACTTC.

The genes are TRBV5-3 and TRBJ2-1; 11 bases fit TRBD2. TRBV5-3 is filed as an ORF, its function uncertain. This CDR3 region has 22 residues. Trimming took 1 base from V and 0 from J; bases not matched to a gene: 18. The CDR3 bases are TGTGCCAGAAGCTTGCACCTAGCGGGAGGCTCATACCCCACAGACTCCTACAATGAGCAGTTCTTC. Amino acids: CARSLHLAGGSYPTDSYNEQFF.

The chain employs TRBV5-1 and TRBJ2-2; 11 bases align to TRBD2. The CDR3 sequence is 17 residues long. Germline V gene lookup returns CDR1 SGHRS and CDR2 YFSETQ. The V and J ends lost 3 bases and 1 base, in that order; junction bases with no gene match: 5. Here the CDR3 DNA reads TGCGCCAGCAGCTCGGGACTAGCGGTTAGGAACACCGGGGAGCTGTTTTTT. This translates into CASSSGLAVRNTGELFF.

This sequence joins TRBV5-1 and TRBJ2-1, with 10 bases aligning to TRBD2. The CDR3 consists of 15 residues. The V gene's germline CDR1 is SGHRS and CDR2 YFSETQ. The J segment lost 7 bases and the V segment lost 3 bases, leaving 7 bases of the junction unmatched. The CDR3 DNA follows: TGCGCCAGCAGCTCTTACCCTAGCGGGAGAAATGAGCAGTTCTTC. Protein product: CASSSYPSGRNEQFF.

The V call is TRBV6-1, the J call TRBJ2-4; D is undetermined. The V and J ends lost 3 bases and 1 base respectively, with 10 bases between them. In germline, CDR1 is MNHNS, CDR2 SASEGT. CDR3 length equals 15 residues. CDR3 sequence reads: CASSDIQSAKNIQYF. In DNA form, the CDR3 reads TGTGCCAGCAGTGATATACAGTCCGCCAAAAACATTCAGTACTTC.

CDR3: CASSPPINRGDIQYF. The CDR3 nucleotides read TGTGCCAGCTCACCGCCAATTAACAGGGGAGACATTCAGTACTTC. The rearrangement uses TRBV18 and TRBJ2-4; TRBD1 matches at 7 bases. V gave up 3 bases and J gave up 8 bases; unmatched junction bases: 10. Per germline, CDR1 KGHSH and CDR2 LQKENI. The CDR3 extends over 15 amino acids.

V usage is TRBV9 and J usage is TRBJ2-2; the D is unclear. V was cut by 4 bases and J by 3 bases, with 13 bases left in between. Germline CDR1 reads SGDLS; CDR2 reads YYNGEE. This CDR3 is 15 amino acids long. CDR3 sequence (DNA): TGTGCCAGCAGCCCGGCGGTCTCCTACACCGGGGAGCTGTTTTTT. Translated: CASSPAVSYTGELFF.

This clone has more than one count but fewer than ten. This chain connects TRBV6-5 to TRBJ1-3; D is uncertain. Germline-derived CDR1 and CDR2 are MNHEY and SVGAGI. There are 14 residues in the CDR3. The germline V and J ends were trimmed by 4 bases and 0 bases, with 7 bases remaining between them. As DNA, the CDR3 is TGTGCCAGCAGTTTTAGTCACTCTGGAAACACCATATATTTT. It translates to CASSFSHSGNTIYF.

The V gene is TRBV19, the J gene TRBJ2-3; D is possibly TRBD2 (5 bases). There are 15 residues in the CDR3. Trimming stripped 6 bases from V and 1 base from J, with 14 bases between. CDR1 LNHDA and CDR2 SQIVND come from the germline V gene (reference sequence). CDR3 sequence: CASSRRDRGTDTQYF. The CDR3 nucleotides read TGTGCCAGTAGCCGACGGGATAGGGGCACAGATACGCAGTATTTT. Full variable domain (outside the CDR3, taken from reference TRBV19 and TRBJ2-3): DGGITQSPKYLFRKEGQNVTLSCEQNLNHDAMYWYRQDPGQGLRLIYYSQIVNDFQKGDIAEGYSVSREKKESFPLTVTSAQKNPTAFYLCASSRRDRGTDTQYFGPGTRLTVL.

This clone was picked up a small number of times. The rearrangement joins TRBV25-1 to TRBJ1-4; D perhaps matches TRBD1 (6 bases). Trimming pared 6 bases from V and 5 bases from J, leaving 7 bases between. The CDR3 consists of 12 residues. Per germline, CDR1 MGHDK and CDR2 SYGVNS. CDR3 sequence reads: CASSRGNEKLFF. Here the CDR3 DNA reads TGTGCCAGCAGCAGGGGAAATGAAAAACTGTTTTTT. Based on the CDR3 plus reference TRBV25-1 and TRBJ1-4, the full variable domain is EADIYQTPRYLVIGTGKKITLECSQTMGHDKMYWYQQDPGMELHLIHYSYGVNSTEKGDLSSESTVSRIRTEHFPLTLESARPSHTSQYLCASSRGNEKLFFGSGTQLSVL.

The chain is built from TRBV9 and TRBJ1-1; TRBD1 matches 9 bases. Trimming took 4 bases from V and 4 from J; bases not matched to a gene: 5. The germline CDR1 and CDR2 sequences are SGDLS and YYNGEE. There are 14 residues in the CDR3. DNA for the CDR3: TGTGCCAGCAGCATAGGACAGGGGCTCACTGAAGCTTTCTTT. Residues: CASSIGQGLTEAFF.

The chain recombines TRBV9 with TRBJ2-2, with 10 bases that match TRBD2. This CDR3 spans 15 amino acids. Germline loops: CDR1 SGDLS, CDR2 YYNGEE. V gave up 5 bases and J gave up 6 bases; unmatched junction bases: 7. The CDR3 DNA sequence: TGTGCCAGCAGAGGAACTAGCGGGATGTCCGGGGAGCTGTTTTTT. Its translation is CASRGTSGMSGELFF. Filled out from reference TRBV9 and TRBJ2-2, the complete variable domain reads DSGVTQTPKHLITATGQRVTLRCSPRSGDLSVYWYQQSLDQGLQFLIQYYNGEERAKGNILERFSAQQFPDLHSELNLSSLELGDSALYFCASRGTSGMSGELFFGEGSRLTVL.

Written as DNA, the CDR3 is TGCGCCAGCAGCTTTCAACTCCAGACAGCCACTTATGGCTACACCTTC. This sequence encodes CASSFQLQTATYGYTF. The chain couples TRBV5-1 to TRBJ1-2, with D possibly TRBD1 on 5 matching bases. This CDR3 has 16 residues. CDR1 is SGHRS and CDR2 is YFSETQ in the germline V gene. V lost 2 bases and J lost 5, with 19 bases in between. The full variable domain, completed using reference TRBV5-1 and TRBJ1-2, is KAGVTQTPRYLIKTRGQQVTLSCSPISGHRSVSWYQQTPGQGLQFLFEYFSETQRNKGNFPGRFSGRQFSNSRSEMNVSTLELGDSALYLCASSFQLQTATYGYTFGSGTRLTVV.

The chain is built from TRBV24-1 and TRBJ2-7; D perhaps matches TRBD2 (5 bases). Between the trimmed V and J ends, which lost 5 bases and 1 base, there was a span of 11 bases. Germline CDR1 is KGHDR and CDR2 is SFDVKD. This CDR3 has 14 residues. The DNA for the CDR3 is TGTGCCACCAGTGTTGGAGGCGGATCCTACGAGCAGTACTTC. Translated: CATSVGGGSYEQYF.

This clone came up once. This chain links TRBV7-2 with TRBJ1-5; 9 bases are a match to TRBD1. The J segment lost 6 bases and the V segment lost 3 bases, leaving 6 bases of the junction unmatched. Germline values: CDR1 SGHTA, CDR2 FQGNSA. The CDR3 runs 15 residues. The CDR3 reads CASSFEGQGIQPQHF. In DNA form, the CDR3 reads TGTGCCAGCAGCTTCGAGGGACAGGGCATTCAGCCCCAGCATTTT.

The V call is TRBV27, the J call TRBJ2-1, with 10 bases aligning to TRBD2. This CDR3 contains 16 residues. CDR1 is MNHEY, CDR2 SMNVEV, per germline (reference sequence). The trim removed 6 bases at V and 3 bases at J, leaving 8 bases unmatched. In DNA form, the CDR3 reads TGTGCCAGCAGGATCGGGACTAGCGAGTACTACAATGAGCAGTTCTTC. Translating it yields CASRIGTSEYYNEQFF.

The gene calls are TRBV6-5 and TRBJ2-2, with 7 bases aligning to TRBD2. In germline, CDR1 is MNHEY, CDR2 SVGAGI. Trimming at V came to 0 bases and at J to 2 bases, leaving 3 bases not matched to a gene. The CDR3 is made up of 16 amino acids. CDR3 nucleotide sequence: TGTGCCAGCAGTTACTCCCAGCGGGGAAACACCGGGGAGCTGTTTTTT. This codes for CASSYSQRGNTGELFF.

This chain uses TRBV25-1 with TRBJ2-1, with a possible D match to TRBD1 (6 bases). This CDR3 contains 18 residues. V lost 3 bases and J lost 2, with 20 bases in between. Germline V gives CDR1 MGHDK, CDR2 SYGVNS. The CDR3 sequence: CASSDGGGHRKPYNEQFF. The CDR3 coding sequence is TGTGCCAGCAGTGATGGTGGGGGACATCGAAAGCCCTACAATGAGCAGTTCTTC.

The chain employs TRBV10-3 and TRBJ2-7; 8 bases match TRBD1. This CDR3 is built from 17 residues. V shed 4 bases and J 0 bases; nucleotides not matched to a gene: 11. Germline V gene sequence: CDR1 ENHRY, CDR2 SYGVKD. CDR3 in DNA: TGTGCCATCAGTGGGTCCCCGACAGGGGAAGACTCCTACGAGCAGTACTTC. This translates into CAISGSPTGEDSYEQYF.

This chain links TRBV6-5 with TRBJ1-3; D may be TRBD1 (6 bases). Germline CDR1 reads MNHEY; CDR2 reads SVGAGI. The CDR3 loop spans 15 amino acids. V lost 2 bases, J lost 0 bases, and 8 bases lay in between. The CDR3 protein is CASSYDRHSGNTIYF. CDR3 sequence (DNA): TGTGCCAGCAGTTACGACAGGCACTCTGGAAACACCATATATTTT.

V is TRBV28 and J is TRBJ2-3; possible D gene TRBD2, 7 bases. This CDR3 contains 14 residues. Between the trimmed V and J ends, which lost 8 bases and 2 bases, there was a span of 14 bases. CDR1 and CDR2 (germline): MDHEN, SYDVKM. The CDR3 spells CASRGGLPTDTQYF. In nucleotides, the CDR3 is TGTGCCAGCCGAGGGGGACTACCCACAGATACGCAGTATTTT.

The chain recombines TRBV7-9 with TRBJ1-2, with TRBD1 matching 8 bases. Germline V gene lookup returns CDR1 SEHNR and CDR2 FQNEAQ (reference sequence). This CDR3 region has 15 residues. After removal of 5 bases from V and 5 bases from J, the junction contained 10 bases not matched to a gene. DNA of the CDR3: TGTGCCAGCAGCCTGGACAGGGTCCGATATTATGGCTACACCTTC. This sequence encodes CASSLDRVRYYGYTF. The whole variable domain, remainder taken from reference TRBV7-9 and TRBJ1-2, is DTGVSQNPRHKITKRGQNVTFRCDPISEHNRLYWYRQTLGQGPEFLTYFQNEAQLEKSRLLSDRFSAERPKGSFSTLEIQRTEQGDSAMYLCASSLDRVRYYGYTFGSGTRLTVV.

CDR3 nucleotide sequence: TGTGCCAGCAGAAAGGGGGAGGGCTATGGCTACACCTTC. The encoded protein is CASRKGEGYGYTF. The V gene is TRBV2, the J gene TRBJ1-2; tentatively, D is TRBD1 (6 bases). Trimming removed 6 bases from V and 4 bases from J, with 12 bases in between. CDR1 SNHLY and CDR2 FYNNEI come from the germline V gene. This CDR3 contains 13 residues. Looking up the rest from reference TRBV2 and TRBJ1-2 gives the full variable domain: EPEVTQTPSHQVTQMGQEVILRCVPISNHLYFYWYRQILGQKVEFLVSFYNNEISEKSEIFDDQFSVERPDGSNFTLKIRSTKLEDSAMYFCASRKGEGYGYTFGSGTRLTVV.

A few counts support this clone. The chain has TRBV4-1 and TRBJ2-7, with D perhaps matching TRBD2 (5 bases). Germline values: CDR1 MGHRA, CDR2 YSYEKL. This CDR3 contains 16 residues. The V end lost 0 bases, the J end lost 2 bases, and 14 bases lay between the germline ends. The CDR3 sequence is CASSQDPGLKAYEQYF. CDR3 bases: TGCGCCAGCAGCCAAGACCCCGGACTCAAAGCCTACGAGCAGTACTTC.

The CDR3 DNA is TGTGCCAGCAGCGCTCGGGGAACTGAAGAGTACGAGCAGTACTTC. Encoded protein: CASSARGTEEYEQYF. The chain has TRBV21-1 and TRBJ2-7; TRBD2, the D gene given by the table, was not confirmed from the DNA. TRBV21-1 is an annotated pseudogene. The CDR3 totals 15 residues.

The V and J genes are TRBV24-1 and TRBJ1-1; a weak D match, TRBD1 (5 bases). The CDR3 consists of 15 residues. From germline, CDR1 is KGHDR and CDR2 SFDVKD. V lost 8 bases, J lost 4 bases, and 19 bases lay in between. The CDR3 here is CATTPEAGRITEAFF. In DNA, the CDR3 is TGTGCCACCACCCCAGAGGCAGGGAGGATCACTGAAGCTTTCTTT.